This T cell receptor beta chain was identified in a study of T cell responses to AZD1222 COVID-19 vaccine. Study-wide background: Second-dose timings of about 4 or about 12 weeks were pooled.

On this clone: Antigen: not known.

Overall study findings and caveats: Baseline seropositivity occurred in only a handful of AZD1222 recipients. Following two doses of AZD1222, Spike-specific TCR breadth and depth rose.

Deletions cut 5 bases from V and 2 bases from J, with 3 bases between. The CDR3 consists of 11 residues. Germline V gene lookup returns CDR1 LNHDA and CDR2 SQIVND (reference sequence). The method was immunoSEQ multiplex PCR; TCRdb's version includes in-frame clones alone and lacks a portion of them. This sample has 140,000 or so clones, with about 91% found just once. V and J are TRBV19 and TRBJ1-1; no clear D. This TCR was sampled from an adult in good health. The source was peripheral blood, collected on day 0 of AZD1222 vaccination. The CDR3 nucleotides are TGTGCCAGTAGTGGAAACACTGAAGCTTTCTTT. It is translated as CASSGNTEAFF.